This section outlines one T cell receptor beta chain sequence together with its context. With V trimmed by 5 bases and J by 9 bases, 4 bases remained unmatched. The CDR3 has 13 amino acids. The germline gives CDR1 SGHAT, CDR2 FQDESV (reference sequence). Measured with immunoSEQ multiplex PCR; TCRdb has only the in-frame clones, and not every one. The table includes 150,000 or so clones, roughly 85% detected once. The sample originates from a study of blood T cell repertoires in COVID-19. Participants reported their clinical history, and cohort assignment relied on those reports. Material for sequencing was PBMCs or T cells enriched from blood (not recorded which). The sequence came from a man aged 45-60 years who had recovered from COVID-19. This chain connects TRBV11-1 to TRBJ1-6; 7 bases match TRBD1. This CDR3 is CASSLRGSSPLHF. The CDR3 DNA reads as TGTGCCAGCAGCCTCAGGGGGAGTTCACCCCTCCACTTT.